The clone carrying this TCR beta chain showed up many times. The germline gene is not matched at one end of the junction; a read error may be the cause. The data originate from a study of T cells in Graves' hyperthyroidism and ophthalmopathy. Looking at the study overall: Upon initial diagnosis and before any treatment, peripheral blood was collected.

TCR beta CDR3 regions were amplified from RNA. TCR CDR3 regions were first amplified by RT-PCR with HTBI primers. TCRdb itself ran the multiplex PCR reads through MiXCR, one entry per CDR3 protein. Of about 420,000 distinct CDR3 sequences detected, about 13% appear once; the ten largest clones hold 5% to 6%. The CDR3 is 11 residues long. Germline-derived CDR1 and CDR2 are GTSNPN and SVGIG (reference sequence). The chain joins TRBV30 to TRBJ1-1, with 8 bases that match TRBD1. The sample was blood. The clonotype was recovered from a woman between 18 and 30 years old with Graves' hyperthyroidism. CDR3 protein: CSWTGRTEAFF. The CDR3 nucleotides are TGCAGCTGGACAGGGCGCACTGAAGCTTTCTTT.